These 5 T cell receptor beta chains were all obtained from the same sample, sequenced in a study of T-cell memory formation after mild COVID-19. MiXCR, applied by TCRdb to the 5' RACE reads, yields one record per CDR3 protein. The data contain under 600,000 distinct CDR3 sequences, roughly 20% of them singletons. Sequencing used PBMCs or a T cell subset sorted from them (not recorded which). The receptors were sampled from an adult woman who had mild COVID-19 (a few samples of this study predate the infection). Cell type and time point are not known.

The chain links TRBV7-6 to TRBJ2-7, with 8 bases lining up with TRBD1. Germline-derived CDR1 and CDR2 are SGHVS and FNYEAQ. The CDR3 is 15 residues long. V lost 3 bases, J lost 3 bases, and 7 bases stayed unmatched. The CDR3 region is CASSLTGTGIYEQYF. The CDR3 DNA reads TGTGCCAGCAGCTTGACCGGGACAGGAATCTACGAGCAGTACTTC.

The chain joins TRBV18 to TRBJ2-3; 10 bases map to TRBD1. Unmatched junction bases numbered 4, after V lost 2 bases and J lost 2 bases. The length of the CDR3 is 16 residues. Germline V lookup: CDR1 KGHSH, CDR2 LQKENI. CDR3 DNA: TGTGCCAGCTCACCAGGACAGGGGGGTGTCACAGATACGCAGTATTTT. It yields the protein CASSPGQGGVTDTQYF.

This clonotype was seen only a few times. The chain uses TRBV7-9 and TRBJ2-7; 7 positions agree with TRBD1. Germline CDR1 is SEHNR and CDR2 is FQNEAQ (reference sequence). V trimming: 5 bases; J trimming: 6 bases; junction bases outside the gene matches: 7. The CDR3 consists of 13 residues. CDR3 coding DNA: TGTGCCAGCAGCCCACAGGGGTCCGGCGAGCAGTACTTC. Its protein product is CASSPQGSGEQYF.

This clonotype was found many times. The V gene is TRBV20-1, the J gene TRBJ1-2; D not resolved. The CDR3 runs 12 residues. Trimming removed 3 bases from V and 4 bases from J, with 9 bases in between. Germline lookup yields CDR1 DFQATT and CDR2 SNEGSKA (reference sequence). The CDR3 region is CSARPEGYGYTF. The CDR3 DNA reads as TGCAGTGCTAGGCCGGAGGGCTATGGCTACACCTTC.

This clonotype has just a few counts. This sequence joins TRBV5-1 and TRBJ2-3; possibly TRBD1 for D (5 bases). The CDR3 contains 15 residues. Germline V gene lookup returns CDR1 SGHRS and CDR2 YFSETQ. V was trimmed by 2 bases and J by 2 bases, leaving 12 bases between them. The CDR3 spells CASSFGQGYTDTQYF. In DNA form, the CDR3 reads TGCGCCAGCAGCTTCGGGCAGGGCTACACAGATACGCAGTATTTT.